The 25 T cell receptor beta chains presented below share a single source sample, sequenced in a study of blood T cell repertoires in COVID-19. The table came from immunoSEQ multiplex PCR; TCRdb's copy has only in-frame clones and leaves some out. The sample lists about 41,000 clones; about four fifths were seen once. Sequenced material: peripheral blood. The source is a woman older than 75 with active or convalescent COVID-19.

CDR3 residues: CASSQARRQGNTIYF. CDR3 bases: TGTGCCAGCAGCCAAGCACGCCGACAGGGAAACACCATATATTTT. The rearrangement links TRBV3-1 (or the pseudogene TRBV3-2) to TRBJ1-3; possible D gene TRBD1, 5 bases. The CDR3 contains 15 residues. The germline V gene has CDR1 LGHDT and CDR2 YNNKEL (reference sequence). Trimming took 1 base from V and 4 from J, leaving 11 bases between them.

This clone was seen just once. The V and J genes are TRBV6-5 and TRBJ1-1, with 7 bases lining up with TRBD1. J gave up 1 base and V 5 bases, and 7 bases lay outside the gene matches. This CDR3 is 15 amino acids long. Germline V gene lookup returns CDR1 MNHEY and CDR2 SVGAGI. CDR3 coding DNA: TGTGCCAGCAGTACGGGACAGACCCGGAACACTGAAGCTTTCTTT. It is translated as CASSTGQTRNTEAFF.

This clone has a single count. The CDR3 is CASYSGKSWDYEQYF. CDR3 DNA: TGCGCCAGTTACTCGGGGAAATCCTGGGACTACGAGCAGTACTTC. This chain uses TRBV5-1 with TRBJ2-7; D possibly corresponds to TRBD2 (5 bases). CDR1 SGHRS and CDR2 YFSETQ come from the germline V gene. V gave up 8 bases and J gave up 3 bases, with 21 bases separating them. The CDR3 extends over 15 amino acids.

The chain combines TRBV7-9 with TRBJ1-2; 7 nucleotides line up with TRBD1. The germline V gene encodes CDR1 SEHNR and CDR2 FQNEAQ (reference sequence). The CDR3 is 14 residues long. V lost 1 base and J lost 11; bases outside the gene matches: 10. The CDR3 spells CASSLGGQTISYTF. The CDR3 DNA follows: TGTGCCAGCAGCTTAGGGGGACAGACGATAAGTTACACCTTC. The complete variable domain, with remaining parts taken from reference TRBV7-9 and TRBJ1-2, reads DTGVSQNPRHKITKRGQNVTFRCDPISEHNRLYWYRQTLGQGPEFLTYFQNEAQLEKSRLLSDRFSAERPKGSFSTLEIQRTEQGDSAMYLCASSLGGQTISYTFGSGTRLTVV.

The chain has TRBV19 and TRBJ2-7; 9 bases agree with TRBD1. Germline loops: CDR1 LNHDA, CDR2 SQIVND (reference sequence). V shed 5 bases and J 4 bases; nucleotides not matched to a gene: 12. The CDR3 runs 16 residues. The DNA of the CDR3 is TGTGCCAGTAGTCCCAACGGGTTACAGGGGGCTTACGAGCAGTACTTC. This translates into CASSPNGLQGAYEQYF.

The rearrangement uses TRBV9 and TRBJ2-1, with TRBD2 identical over 10 bases. Germline CDR1 is SGDLS and CDR2 is YYNGEE. The CDR3 length is 18 residues. With V trimmed by 4 bases and J by 3 bases, 13 bases remained unmatched. The CDR3 bases are TGTGCCAGCAGCCCCCAGACCCCAACTAGCGGGAACTACAATGAGCAGTTCTTC. It translates to CASSPQTPTSGNYNEQFF.

Only a few counts were recorded for this clone. The chain employs TRBV27 and TRBJ1-2; TRBD1 matches 9 bases. V was clipped by 8 bases and J by 7 bases; unmatched bases: 2. The CDR3 has 11 residues. The V gene's germline CDR1 is MNHEY and CDR2 SMNVEV (reference sequence). The CDR3 nucleotides are TGTGCCAGCGGGACAGGGTTTGGCTACACCTTC. Protein product: CASGTGFGYTF.

Only one count was recorded for this clone. The chain joins TRBV7-8 to TRBJ1-1, with TRBD1 identical over 7 bases. Germline CDR1 and CDR2: SGHVS and FQNEAQ. There are 16 residues in the CDR3. V dropped 7 bases and J dropped 2; count of bases not matched to a gene: 13. The CDR3 region has the DNA TGTGCCAGCACCCGCCGGGACAGACTAAGAAACACTGAAGCTTTCTTT. Translating gives CASTRRDRLRNTEAFF.

The V call is TRBV28, the J call TRBJ1-4; 9 bases map to TRBD1. The junction had 13 bases not matched to a gene; V was cut back by 5 bases and J by 12 bases. Germline V lookup: CDR1 MDHEN, CDR2 SYDVKM. This CDR3 spans 15 amino acids. The CDR3 nucleotides read TGTGCCAGCAGTCGGCCGGGACAGGGTAAGAGGGAACTGTTTTTT. Its translation: CASSRPGQGKRELFF.

The chain has TRBV6-5 and TRBJ1-2; a possible D gene is TRBD1 (5 bases). Germline V gene lookup returns CDR1 MNHEY and CDR2 SVGAGI. The CDR3 runs 12 residues. With 2 bases removed from V and 9 bases from J, the gap between germline ends came to 10 bases. This CDR3 is CASSYAGTSYTF. The CDR3 DNA is TGTGCCAGCAGTTACGCGGGGACCAGCTACACCTTC.

The V and J genes are TRBV5-1 and TRBJ2-1; 10 nucleotides agree with TRBD2. Germline CDR1 reads SGHRS; CDR2 reads YFSETQ. V gave up 0 bases and J gave up 2 bases; unmatched junction bases: 5. The CDR3 is made up of 17 amino acids. CDR3 nucleotide sequence: TGCGCCAGCAGCTTGGCCATAGCGGGAGGCGCCTACAATGAGCAGTTCTTC. It codes for CASSLAIAGGAYNEQFF.

This chain links TRBV7-9 with TRBJ2-3; D is uncertain. V gave up 5 bases and J gave up 4 bases, with 16 bases separating them. Germline CDR1 is SEHNR and CDR2 is FQNEAQ (reference sequence). This CDR3 region has 15 residues. In DNA form, the CDR3 reads TGTGCCAGCAGCCCATCTCATCGATGGCCAGATACGCAGTATTTT. Translation gives CASSPSHRWPDTQYF.

This chain links TRBV15 with TRBJ1-4, with no clear D. The CDR3 is 16 amino acids. Germline V gives CDR1 LNHNV, CDR2 YYDKDF (reference sequence). V gave up 0 bases and J gave up 3 bases, with 11 bases separating them. The CDR3: CATSRDEVQANEKLFF. The CDR3 DNA is TGTGCCACCAGCAGAGATGAAGTGCAGGCTAATGAAAAACTGTTTTTT.

The chain joins TRBV2 to TRBJ1-2, with D possibly being TRBD1 (5 bases). The germline V and J ends were trimmed by 8 bases and 4 bases, with 17 bases remaining between them. CDR3 length equals 14 residues. CDR1 and CDR2 from the germline V gene are SNHLY and FYNNEI. CDR3 DNA: TGTGCCAGCCTCTCCCAGGGTTATGCCTATGGCTACACCTTC. Translation gives CASLSQGYAYGYTF. The full variable domain, completed using reference TRBV2 and TRBJ1-2, is EPEVTQTPSHQVTQMGQEVILRCVPISNHLYFYWYRQILGQKVEFLVSFYNNEISEKSEIFDDQFSVERPDGSNFTLKIRSTKLEDSAMYFCASLSQGYAYGYTFGSGTRLTVV.

The rearrangement links TRBV2 to TRBJ1-2, with a possible D match to TRBD1 (6 bases). Trimming took 5 bases from V and 3 from J, leaving 7 bases between them. Germline CDR1 and CDR2: SNHLY and FYNNEI. This CDR3 has 12 residues. The CDR3 bases are TGTGCCAGCAGTAAGGGGGACTATGGCTACACCTTC. Encoded protein: CASSKGDYGYTF. Combining the CDR3 with reference TRBV2 and TRBJ1-2 gives the whole variable domain EPEVTQTPSHQVTQMGQEVILRCVPISNHLYFYWYRQILGQKVEFLVSFYNNEISEKSEIFDDQFSVERPDGSNFTLKIRSTKLEDSAMYFCASSKGDYGYTFGSGTRLTVV.

The CDR3 loop is CASTPLGGTSTDTQYF. CDR3 coding DNA: TGTGCCAGCACCCCCTTGGGCGGGACTAGCACAGATACGCAGTATTTT. The chain carries TRBV7-9 and TRBJ2-3, with a weak D call TRBD2 (6 bases). The germline V gene encodes CDR1 SEHNR and CDR2 FQNEAQ (reference sequence). This CDR3 is built from 16 residues. With 7 bases removed from V and 0 bases from J, the gap between germline ends came to 17 bases. The full variable domain, in which reference TRBV7-9 and TRBJ2-3 provide the parts outside the CDR3, is DTGVSQNPRHKITKRGQNVTFRCDPISEHNRLYWYRQTLGQGPEFLTYFQNEAQLEKSRLLSDRFSAERPKGSFSTLEIQRTEQGDSAMYLCASTPLGGTSTDTQYFGPGTRLTVL.

The V gene is TRBV4-1, the J gene TRBJ2-5, with D possibly TRBD2 on 6 matching bases. The germline V and J ends were trimmed by 0 bases and 2 bases, with 10 bases remaining between them. The germline V gene has CDR1 MGHRA and CDR2 YSYEKL. CDR3 length: 15 residues. In DNA form, the CDR3 reads TGCGCCAGCAGCCAAGAGGGTGGAGGGCAAGAGACCCAGTACTTC. Translating it yields CASSQEGGGQETQYF.

The CDR3 here is CSASWAGRPSGANVLTF. The DNA of the CDR3 is TGCAGTGCTAGTTGGGCCGGGAGGCCCTCTGGGGCCAACGTCCTGACTTTC. The gene calls are TRBV20-1 and TRBJ2-6, with 7 bases matching TRBD2. V trimming: 3 bases; J trimming: 0 bases; junction bases outside the gene matches: 8. The germline V gene encodes CDR1 DFQATT and CDR2 SNEGSKA (reference sequence). The CDR3 is 17 residues long.

The rearrangement joins TRBV18 to TRBJ1-1, with 7 bases matching TRBD1. This CDR3 spans 16 amino acids. From germline, CDR1 is KGHSH and CDR2 LQKENI. After removal of 3 bases from V and 5 bases from J, the junction contained 12 bases not matched to a gene. For the CDR3, the DNA is TGTGCCAGCTCACCGGTCCAGGGGGAGATGGGGACTGAAGCTTTCTTT. Amino acid sequence: CASSPVQGEMGTEAFF.

The chain's CDR3 is CASGERGTETQYF. The CDR3 DNA is TGTGCCAGCGGGGAAAGGGGTACCGAGACCCAGTACTTC. V is TRBV21-1 and J is TRBJ2-5; TRBD1 is taken as the D call from the table, unchecked against the DNA. TRBV21-1 is flagged as a pseudogene. This CDR3 is 13 amino acids long.

This clone was counted between two and nine times. The chain recombines TRBV2 with TRBJ2-2, with a weak D call TRBD1 (6 bases). Germline-derived CDR1 and CDR2 are SNHLY and FYNNEI. The CDR3 has 13 amino acids. Trimming took off 5 bases at V and 5 bases at J, with 9 bases between the two ends. The CDR3 DNA reads as TGTGCCAGCAGTCCGGACAGTACCGGGGAGCTGTTTTTT. Its translation is CASSPDSTGELFF.

This chain connects TRBV6-2 or TRBV6-3 to TRBJ1-6; TRBD1 is a possible D gene (5 bases). CDR1 MNHEY and CDR2 SVGEGT come from the germline V gene. The CDR3 runs to 14 residues. Trimming removed 3 bases from V and 7 bases from J, with 10 bases in between. The DNA of the CDR3 is TGTGCCAGCAGTTATCGGGGGAGGAATTCACCCCTCCACTTT. Protein: CASSYRGRNSPLHF.

This clone was found once. The genes are TRBV7-8 and TRBJ2-7, with 11 bases fitting TRBD1. With 0 bases clipped from V and 5 bases from J, the junction kept 6 bases outside the gene matches. The CDR3 length is 16 residues. From germline, CDR1 is SGHVS and CDR2 FQNEAQ. CDR3 amino acids: CASSLALGQGGHEQYF. DNA of the CDR3: TGTGCCAGCAGCTTAGCGCTGGGACAGGGGGGCCACGAGCAGTACTTC. The full variable domain, in which reference TRBV7-8 and TRBJ2-7 provide the parts outside the CDR3, is GAGVSQSPRYKVAKRGQDVALRCDPISGHVSLFWYQQALGQGPEFLTYFQNEAQLDKSGLPSDRFFAERPEGSVSTLKIQRTQQEDSAVYLCASSLALGQGGHEQYFGPGTRLTVT.

The V call is TRBV28, the J call TRBJ1-3; tentative D call: TRBD1 (5 bases). V shed 7 bases and J shed 0 bases, with 19 bases lying between them. The CDR3 covers 17 residues. Germline V lookup: CDR1 MDHEN, CDR2 SYDVKM. The CDR3 coding sequence is TGTGCCAGCAATACACCCGGGACTGCGAGCTCTGGAAACACCATATATTTT. Translation gives CASNTPGTASSGNTIYF.

The chain's CDR3 is CASSESWAQGGGNQPQHF. The CDR3 DNA reads as TGTGCCAGCAGTGAAAGCTGGGCTCAGGGGGGAGGCAATCAGCCCCAGCATTTT. V usage is TRBV2 and J usage is TRBJ1-5, with TRBD1 matching over 7 bases. CDR1 and CDR2 from the germline V gene are SNHLY and FYNNEI. The J segment lost 2 bases and the V segment lost 2 bases, leaving 12 bases of the junction unmatched. CDR3 length: 18 amino acids.